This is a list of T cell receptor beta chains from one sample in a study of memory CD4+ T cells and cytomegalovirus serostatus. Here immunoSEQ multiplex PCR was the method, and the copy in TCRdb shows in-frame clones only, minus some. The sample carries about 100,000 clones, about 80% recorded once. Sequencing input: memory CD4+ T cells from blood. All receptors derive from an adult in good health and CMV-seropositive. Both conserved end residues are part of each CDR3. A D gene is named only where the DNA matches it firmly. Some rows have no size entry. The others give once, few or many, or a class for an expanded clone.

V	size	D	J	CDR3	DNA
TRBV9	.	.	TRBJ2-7	CASSGGRRGVEQYF	TGTGCCAGCAGCGGGGGACGCCGGGGTGTCGAGCAGTACTTC
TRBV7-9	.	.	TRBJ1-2	CASSLASNYGYTF	TGTGCCAGCAGCTTAGCGTCTAACTATGGCTACACCTTC
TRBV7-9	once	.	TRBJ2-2	CASSPLGRPNTGELFF	TGTGCCAGCAGCCCTTTAGGGAGGCCTAACACCGGGGAGCTGTTTTTT
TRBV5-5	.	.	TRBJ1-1	CASSFSSPTEAFF	TGTGCCAGCAGCTTTTCCAGCCCCACTGAAGCTTTCTTT
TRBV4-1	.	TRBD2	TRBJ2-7	CASSQVPLLAGSDEQYF	TGCGCCAGCAGCCAAGTCCCCTTACTAGCGGGATCGGACGAGCAGTACTTC
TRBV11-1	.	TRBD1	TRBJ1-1	CASSLQQGATEAFF	TGTGCCAGCAGCTTACAACAGGGGGCCACTGAAGCTTTCTTT
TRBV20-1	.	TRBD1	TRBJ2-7	CGGQGSYEQYF	TGCGGGGGACAGGGTTCCTACGAGCAGTACTTC
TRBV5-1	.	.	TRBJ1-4	CASSLDGVANEKLFF	TGCGCCAGCAGCTTGGACGGTGTAGCTAATGAAAAACTGTTTTTT
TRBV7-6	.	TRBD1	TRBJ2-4	CASSSGQPGQGTDIQYF	TGTGCCAGCAGCTCGGGACAGCCTGGCCAGGGCACGGACATTCAGTACTTC
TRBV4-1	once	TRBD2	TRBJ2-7	CASSQVSLAGPGEQYF	TGCGCCAGCAGCCAAGTGAGCCTAGCGGGACCGGGCGAGCAGTACTTC
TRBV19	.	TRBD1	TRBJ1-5	CASRGTGNQPQHF	TGTGCCAGTAGAGGGACAGGCAATCAGCCCCAGCATTTT
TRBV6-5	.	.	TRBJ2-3	CASSRAGDTQYF	TGTGCCAGCAGTCGAGCGGGAGATACGCAGTATTTT
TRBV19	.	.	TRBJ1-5	CASSIRFSGTSNQPQHF	TGTGCCAGTAGTATTAGGTTCTCCGGGACAAGCAATCAGCCCCAGCATTTT
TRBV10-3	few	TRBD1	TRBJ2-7	CATTTGVGSYEQYF	TGTGCCACAACGACAGGGGTGGGCTCCTACGAGCAGTACTTC
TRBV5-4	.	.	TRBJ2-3	CASSSTGTDTQYF	TGTGCCAGCAGCTCTACAGGGACAGATACGCAGTATTTT
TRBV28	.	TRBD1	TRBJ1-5	CASSPQGQGALQPQHF	TGTGCCAGCAGTCCCCAGGGACAGGGGGCCCTTCAGCCCCAGCATTTT
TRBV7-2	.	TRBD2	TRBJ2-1	CASSLAGLAGGINNEQFF	TGTGCCAGCAGCTTAGCGGGGTTGGCGGGAGGGATCAACAATGAGCAGTTCTTC
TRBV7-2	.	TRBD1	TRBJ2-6	CASSPDRGRANVLTF	TGTGCCAGCAGCCCCGACAGGGGTCGGGCCAACGTCCTGACTTTC
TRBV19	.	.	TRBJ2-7	CASSRGDGSSYEQYF	TGTGCCAGTAGTAGAGGAGACGGGAGCTCCTACGAGCAGTACTTC
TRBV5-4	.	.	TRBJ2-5	CASSSAGTSQETQYF	TGTGCCAGCAGCTCCGCCGGGACATCACAAGAGACCCAGTACTTC
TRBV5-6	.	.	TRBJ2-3	CASSLVSGVGRPDTQYF	TGTGCCAGCAGCTTGGTTTCGGGAGTTGGGAGACCAGATACGCAGTATTTT
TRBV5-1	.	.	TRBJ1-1	CASSLAGQGRGNTEAFF	TGCGCCAGCAGCTTGGCCGGTCAGGGCAGGGGAAACACTGAAGCTTTCTTT
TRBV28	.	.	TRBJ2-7	CASRHERYEQYF	TGTGCCAGCAGACATGAGCGATACGAGCAGTACTTC
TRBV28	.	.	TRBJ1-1	CASSLPGTSNTEAFF	TGTGCCAGCAGTTTACCTGGGACATCGAACACTGAAGCTTTCTTT
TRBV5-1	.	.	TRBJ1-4	CASRVSWNEKLFF	TGCGCCAGCAGGGTCAGTTGGAATGAAAAACTGTTTTTT
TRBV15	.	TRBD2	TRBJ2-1	CATSKFSGRLRNEQFF	TGTGCCACCAGCAAATTTAGCGGGAGGCTTCGGAATGAGCAGTTCTTC
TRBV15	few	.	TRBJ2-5	CATSRDVGGQQTQYF	TGTGCCACCAGCAGAGATGTGGGGGGGCAACAGACCCAGTACTTC
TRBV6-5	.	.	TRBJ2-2	CASSWAGSSDTGELFF	TGTGCCAGCAGTTGGGCGGGGTCTTCGGACACCGGGGAGCTGTTTTTT
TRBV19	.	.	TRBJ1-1	CASSQAGNTEAFF	TGTGCCAGTAGCCAAGCCGGGAACACTGAAGCTTTCTTT
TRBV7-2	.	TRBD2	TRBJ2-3	CASSSRTSGRTDTQYF	TGTGCCAGCAGCTCAAGGACTAGCGGACGCACAGATACGCAGTATTTT
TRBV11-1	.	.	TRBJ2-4	CASSLNGGLAKNIQYF	TGTGCCAGCAGCTTAAACGGAGGGCTAGCCAAAAACATTCAGTACTTC
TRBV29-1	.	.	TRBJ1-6	CSVGEAGGDSPLHF	TGCAGCGTTGGAGAGGCAGGAGGAGATTCACCCCTCCACTTT
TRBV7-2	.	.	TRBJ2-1	CASSPMEGAYNEQFF	TGTGCCAGCAGCCCAATGGAAGGGGCCTACAATGAGCAGTTCTTC
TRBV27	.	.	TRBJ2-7	CASSPLGTLGYEQYF	TGTGCCAGCAGTCCCCTAGGGACACTAGGCTACGAGCAGTACTTC
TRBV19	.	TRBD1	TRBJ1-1	CASIPLGQGGSTEAFF	TGTGCCAGTATCCCCTTAGGACAGGGTGGAAGCACTGAAGCTTTCTTT
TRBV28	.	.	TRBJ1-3	CASSLQALGTIYF	TGTGCCAGCAGTCTCCAGGCCCTCGGAACCATATATTTT
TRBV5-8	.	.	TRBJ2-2	CASSNRDGNTGELFF	TGTGCCAGCAGCAACAGAGACGGGAACACCGGGGAGCTGTTTTTT
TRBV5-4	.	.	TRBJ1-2	CASSFVGFSQGYTF	TGTGCCAGCAGCTTCGTTGGTTTCAGTCAAGGCTACACCTTC
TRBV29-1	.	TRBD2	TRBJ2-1	CSATPPSGRVNEQFF	TGCAGCGCCACACCCCCCAGCGGGAGGGTCAATGAGCAGTTCTTC
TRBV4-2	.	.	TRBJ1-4	CASSPQQGVATNEKLFF	TGTGCCAGCAGCCCCCAACAGGGAGTTGCAACTAATGAAAAACTGTTTTTT
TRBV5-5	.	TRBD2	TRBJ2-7	CASSLAAASGPTYEQYF	TGTGCCAGCAGCTTGGCCGCGGCTAGCGGGCCCACCTACGAGCAGTACTTC
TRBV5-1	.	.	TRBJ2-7	CASSLVGGDEQYF	TGCGCCAGCAGCTTGGTTGGAGGGGACGAGCAGTACTTC
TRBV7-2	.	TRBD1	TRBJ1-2	CASNTGGANYGYTF	TGTGCCAGCAACACAGGGGGAGCTAACTATGGCTACACCTTC
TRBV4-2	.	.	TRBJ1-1	CASSQDLTRGTTEAFF	TGTGCCAGCAGCCAAGATTTGACCCGGGGGACCACTGAAGCTTTCTTT
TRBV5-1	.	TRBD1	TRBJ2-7	CASTTNPTGTGAAEQYF	TGCGCCAGCACCACGAACCCAACCGGGACAGGGGCGGCCGAGCAGTACTTC
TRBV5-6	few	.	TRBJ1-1	CASTTPHGTEAFF	TGTGCCAGCACAACTCCACATGGGACTGAAGCTTTCTTT
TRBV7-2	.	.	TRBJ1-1	CASSLRHTEAFF	TGTGCCAGCAGCTTAAGGCACACTGAAGCTTTCTTT
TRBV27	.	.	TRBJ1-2	CASSGAQTYGYTF	TGTGCCAGCAGCGGGGCACAGACCTATGGCTACACCTTC
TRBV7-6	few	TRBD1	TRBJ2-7	CASSPGTGGYEQYF	TGTGCCAGCAGCCCCGGGACAGGCGGCTACGAGCAGTACTTC
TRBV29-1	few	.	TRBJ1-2	CSVGVGTYGYTF	TGCAGCGTTGGGGTCGGGACTTATGGCTACACCTTC
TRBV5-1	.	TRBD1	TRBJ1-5	CASSLSGQRNQPQHF	TGCGCCAGCAGCTTGTCGGGACAGCGTAATCAGCCCCAGCATTTT
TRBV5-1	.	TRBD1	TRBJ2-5	CASTIQGAGETQYF	TGCGCCAGCACCATACAGGGGGCAGGAGAGACCCAGTACTTC
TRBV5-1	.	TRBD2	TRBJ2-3	CASSPRLAGALTQYF	TGCGCCAGCAGCCCCCGACTAGCGGGAGCGCTTACGCAGTATTTT
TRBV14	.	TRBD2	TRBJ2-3	CASSQAGLASDTQYF	TGTGCCAGCAGCCAAGCTGGACTAGCTTCAGATACGCAGTATTTT
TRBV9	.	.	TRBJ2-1	CASSIQGTLDEQFF	TGTGCCAGCAGCATCCAGGGGACGCTGGATGAGCAGTTCTTC
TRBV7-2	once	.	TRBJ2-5	CASSLATQETQYF	TGTGCCAGCAGCTTAGCGACACAAGAGACCCAGTACTTC
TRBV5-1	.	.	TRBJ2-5	CASSSLRPTQETQYF	TGCGCCAGCAGCTCCCTGCGTCCGACCCAAGAGACCCAGTACTTC
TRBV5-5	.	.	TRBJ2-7	CASSGSGSEQYF	TGTGCCAGCAGCGGGTCCGGGAGCGAGCAGTACTTC
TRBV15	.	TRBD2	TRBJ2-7	CATSRAGGRRHEQYF	TGTGCCACCAGCAGAGCGGGCGGGAGAAGGCACGAGCAGTACTTC